Listed below are T cell receptor beta chains from one sample, sequenced in a study of CD8 T cells in Susac syndrome. MiXCR was run by TCRdb on the immunoSEQ multiplex PCR reads, yielding one entry per CDR3 protein. This sample yields about 120,000 distinct CDR3 sequences, of which 90% to 95% are seen a single time; roughly 0.092% belongs to the top ten. The sample consisted of CD4+ T cells from PBMCs. The receptors derive from a human donor in good health. Both conserved end residues are part of each CDR3. The D gene is left open where the match is weak.

V,J,D,DNA,CDR3
TRBV6-1,TRBJ2-1,TRBD2,TGTGCCAGCGCGGCGGGAGGGTCCTACAATGAGCAGTTCTTC,CASAAGGSYNEQFF
TRBV30,TRBJ2-7,-,TGTGCCTGGAGTGTAAGCCTGACTTGGCCCCCTACCTACGAGCAGTACTTC,CAWSVSLTWPPTYEQYF
TRBV19,TRBJ1-2,-,TGTGCCAGTAGTATAGTAGGGGCGGACTATGGCTACACCTTC,CASSIVGADYGYTF
TRBV21-1,TRBJ1-1,-,TGTGCCAGCAGCAAAGGAGAAGGGCAGGCCATGAACACTGAAGCTTTCTTT,CASSKGEGQAMNTEAFF
TRBV30,TRBJ2-7,-,TGTGCCTGGGAGGACAGAGACTACGAGCAGTACTTC,CAWEDRDYEQYF
TRBV18,TRBJ1-2,-,TGTGCCAGCTCACCAGGTGAGGGACGGAACTATGGCTACACCTTC,CASSPGEGRNYGYTF
TRBV15,TRBJ2-1,-,TGTGCCACCAGCAGGGACACCGGGACCGCGGTGCACAATGAGCAGTTCTTC,CATSRDTGTAVHNEQFF
TRBV20-1,TRBJ2-1,TRBD2,TGCAGTGCTAGAGGGACTAGCGGGCTAGACAATGAGCAGTTCTTC,CSARGTSGLDNEQFF
TRBV6-2/TRBV6-3,TRBJ2-5,TRBD2,TGTGCCAGCAGGAATAGCGGGCAACCCCAAGAGACCCAGTACTTC,CASRNSGQPQETQYF
TRBV18,TRBJ1-1,-,TGTGCCAGCTCACCGAATCTACAGGTTCCGAACACTGAAGCTTTCTTT,CASSPNLQVPNTEAFF
TRBV14,TRBJ2-7,TRBD2,TGTGCCAGCAGCCAAGATTGGGCGGGAGCCTACGAGCAGTACTTC,CASSQDWAGAYEQYF
TRBV6-2/TRBV6-3,TRBJ2-2,TRBD1,TGTGCCAGCAGCACCGGGACAGGGTATATCGGGGAGCTGTTTTTT,CASSTGTGYIGELFF
TRBV9,TRBJ2-5,TRBD1,TGTGCCAGCAGCGTGCAGGGGGCAGGAGAGACCCAGTACTTC,CASSVQGAGETQYF
TRBV6-5,TRBJ1-1,TRBD1,TGTGCCAGCAGTCCAGGGGGCTGGAGGACTGAAGCTTTCTTT,CASSPGGWRTEAFF
TRBV19,TRBJ2-1,TRBD2,TGTGCCAGTAGTTCACCTCGGGGGGGTAGCTTACTGAATGAGCAGTTCTTC,CASSSPRGGSLLNEQFF
TRBV6-1,TRBJ1-5,-,TGTGCCAGCAGTACAGAGTATAGCAATCAGCCCCAGCATTTT,CASSTEYSNQPQHF
TRBV7-3,TRBJ2-1,-,TGTGCCAGCAGCTTAACAAGGCAGGATGAGCAGTTCTTC,CASSLTRQDEQFF
TRBV12-3/TRBV12-4,TRBJ2-3,-,TGTGCCAGCACAGACCACACAGATACGCAGTATTTT,CASTDHTDTQYF
TRBV6-6,TRBJ2-7,-,TGTGCCAGCAGTTATCTGGAGGGCGAGCAGTACTTC,CASSYLEGEQYF
TRBV5-1,TRBJ2-2,-,TGCGCCAGCAGCTTGGTTTTAGTTCCCGGGGAGCTGTTTTTT,CASSLVLVPGELFF
TRBV30,TRBJ2-1,TRBD2,TGTGCCTGCCAAAAGGTACTAGCGGTAAACAATGAGCAGTTCTTC,CACQKVLAVNNEQFF